This paragraph reports one T cell receptor (beta chain). Its antigen is unidentified. These data originate in a study of T cells after yellow fever vaccination. General study findings and limits: CD4 and CD8 compartments shared a small share of clonotypes, likely from convergent recombination.

Deletions cut 8 bases from V and 0 bases from J, with 13 bases between. The CDR3 runs to 14 residues. Germline V lookup: CDR1 MNHEY, CDR2 SMNVEV (reference sequence). A single record per CDR3 protein comes from TCRdb applying MiXCR to the 5' RACE reads. The table has approximately 550,000 distinct CDR3 sequences, 15% to 20% seen once. The rearrangement links TRBV27 to TRBJ1-1; TRBD1 is a possible D gene (6 bases). The clonotype comes from a man aged 25-45 years who received the YFV17D yellow fever vaccine. The sample in question was PBMCs, obtained 15 days after the yellow fever booster vaccination. CDR3 bases: TGTGCCAGCCTAAAACAGGGACTGAACACTGAAGCTTTCTTT. Amino acids: CASLKQGLNTEAFF.